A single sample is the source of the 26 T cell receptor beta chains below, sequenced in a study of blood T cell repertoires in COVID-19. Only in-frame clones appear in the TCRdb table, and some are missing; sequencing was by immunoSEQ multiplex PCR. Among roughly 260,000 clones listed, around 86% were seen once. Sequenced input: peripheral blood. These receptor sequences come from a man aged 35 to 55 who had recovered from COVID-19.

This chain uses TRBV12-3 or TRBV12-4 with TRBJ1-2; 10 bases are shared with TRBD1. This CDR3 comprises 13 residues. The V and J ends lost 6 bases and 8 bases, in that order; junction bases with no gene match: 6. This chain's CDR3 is CASRTGGARGYTF. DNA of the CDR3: TGTGCCAGCAGGACAGGGGGCGCGAGAGGCTACACCTTC.

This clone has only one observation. The CDR3 DNA reads as TGTGCCAGCAGCGTAGAAGGAGCGACTAGCACAGATACGCAGTATTTT. This encodes CASSVEGATSTDTQYF. This chain links TRBV9 with TRBJ2-3; no clear D gene. The length of the CDR3 is 16 residues. V was cut by 0 bases and J by 0 bases, with 11 bases left in between. Germline CDR1 reads SGDLS; CDR2 reads YYNGEE.

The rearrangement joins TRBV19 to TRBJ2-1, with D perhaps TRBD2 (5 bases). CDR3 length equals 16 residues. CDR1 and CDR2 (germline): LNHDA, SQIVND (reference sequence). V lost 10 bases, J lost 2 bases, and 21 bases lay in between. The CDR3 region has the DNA TGTGCCACTACTTTACGGCTAGCCGACACCTACAATGAGCAGTTCTTC. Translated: CATTLRLADTYNEQFF.

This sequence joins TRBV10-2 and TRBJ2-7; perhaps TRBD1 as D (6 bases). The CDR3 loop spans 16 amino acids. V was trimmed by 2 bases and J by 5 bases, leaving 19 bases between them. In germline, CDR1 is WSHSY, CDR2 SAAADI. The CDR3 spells CASSEGGTGYQDEQYF. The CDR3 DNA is TGCGCCAGCAGTGAGGGGGGCACGGGGTATCAGGACGAGCAGTACTTC.

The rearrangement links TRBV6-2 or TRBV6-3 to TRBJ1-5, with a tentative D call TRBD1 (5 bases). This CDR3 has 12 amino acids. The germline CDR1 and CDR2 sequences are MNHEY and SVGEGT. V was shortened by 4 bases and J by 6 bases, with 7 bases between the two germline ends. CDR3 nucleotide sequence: TGTGCCAGCAGTTCAGGGCTTCAGCCCCAGCATTTT. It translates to CASSSGLQPQHF.

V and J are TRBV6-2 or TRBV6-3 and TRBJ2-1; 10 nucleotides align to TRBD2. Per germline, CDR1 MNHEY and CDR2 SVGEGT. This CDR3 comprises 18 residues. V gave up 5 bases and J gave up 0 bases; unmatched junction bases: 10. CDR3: CASSTSGGAGRSYNEQFF. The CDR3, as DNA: TGTGCCAGCAGTACAAGCGGGGGGGCGGGTCGCTCCTACAATGAGCAGTTCTTC.

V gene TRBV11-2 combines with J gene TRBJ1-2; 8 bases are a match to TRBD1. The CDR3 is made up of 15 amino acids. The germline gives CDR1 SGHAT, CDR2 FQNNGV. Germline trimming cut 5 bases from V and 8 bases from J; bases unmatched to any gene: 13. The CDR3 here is CASSAGGQVGRGYTF. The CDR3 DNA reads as TGTGCCAGCAGCGCCGGGGGACAGGTTGGTCGAGGCTACACCTTC.

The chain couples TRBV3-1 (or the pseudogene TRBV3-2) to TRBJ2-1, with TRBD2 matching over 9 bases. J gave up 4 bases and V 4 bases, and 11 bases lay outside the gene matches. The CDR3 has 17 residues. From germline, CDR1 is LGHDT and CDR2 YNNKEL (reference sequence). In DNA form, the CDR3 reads TGTGCCAGCAGCCCGTGGCTAGCGGGGACATTATACAATGAGCAGTTCTTC. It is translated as CASSPWLAGTLYNEQFF.

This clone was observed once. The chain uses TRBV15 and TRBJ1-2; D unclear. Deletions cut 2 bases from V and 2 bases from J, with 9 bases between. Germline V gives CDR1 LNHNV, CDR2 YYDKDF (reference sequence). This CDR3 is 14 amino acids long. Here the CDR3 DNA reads TGTGCCACCAGCAGACAGGTTGTGAACTATGGCTACACCTTC. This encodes CATSRQVVNYGYTF. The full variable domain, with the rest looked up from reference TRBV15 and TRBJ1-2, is DAMVIQNPRYQVTQFGKPVTLSCSQTLNHNVMYWYQQKSSQAPKLLFHYYDKDFNNEADTPDNFQSRRPNTSFCFLDIRSPGLGDTAMYLCATSRQVVNYGYTFGSGTRLTVV.

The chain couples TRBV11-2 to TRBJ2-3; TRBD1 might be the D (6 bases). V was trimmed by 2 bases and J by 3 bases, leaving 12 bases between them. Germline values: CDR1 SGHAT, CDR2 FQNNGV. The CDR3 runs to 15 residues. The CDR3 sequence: CASSLLGQGTDTQYF. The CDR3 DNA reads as TGTGCCAGCAGCTTATTGGGACAAGGAACAGATACGCAGTATTTT. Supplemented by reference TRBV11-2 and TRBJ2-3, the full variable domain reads EAGVAQSPRYKIIEKRQSVAFWCNPISGHATLYWYQQILGQGPKLLIQFQNNGVVDDSQLPKDRFSAERLKGVDSTLKIQPAKLEDSAVYLCASSLLGQGTDTQYFGPGTRLTVL.

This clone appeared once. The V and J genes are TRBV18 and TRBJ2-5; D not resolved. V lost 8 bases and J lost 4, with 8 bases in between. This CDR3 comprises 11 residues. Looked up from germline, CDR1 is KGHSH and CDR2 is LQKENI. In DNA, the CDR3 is TGTGCCAGCCACCCCAGAGAGACCCAGTACTTC. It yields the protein CASHPRETQYF. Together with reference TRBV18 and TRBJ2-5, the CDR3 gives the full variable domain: NAGVMQNPRHLVRRRGQEARLRCSPMKGHSHVYWYRQLPEEGLKFMVYLQKENIIDESGMPKERFSAEFPKEGPSILRIQQVVRGDSAAYFCASHPRETQYFGPGTRLLVL.

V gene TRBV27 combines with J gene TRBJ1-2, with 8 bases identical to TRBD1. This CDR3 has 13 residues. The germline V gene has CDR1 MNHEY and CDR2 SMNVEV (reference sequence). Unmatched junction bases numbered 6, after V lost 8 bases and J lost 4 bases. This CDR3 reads CASRTGGGYGYTF. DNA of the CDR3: TGTGCCAGCCGTACAGGGGGGGGCTATGGCTACACCTTC.

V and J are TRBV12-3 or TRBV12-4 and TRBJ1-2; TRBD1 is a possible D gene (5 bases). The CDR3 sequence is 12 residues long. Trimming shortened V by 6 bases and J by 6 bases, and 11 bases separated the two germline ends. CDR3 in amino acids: CASRHGGNGYTF. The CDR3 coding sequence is TGTGCCAGCAGGCACGGGGGAAATGGCTACACCTTC.

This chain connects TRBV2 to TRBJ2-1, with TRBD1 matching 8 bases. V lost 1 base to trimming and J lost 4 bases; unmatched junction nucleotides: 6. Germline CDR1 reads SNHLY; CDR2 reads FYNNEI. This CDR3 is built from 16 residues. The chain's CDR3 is CASSEGDRILYNEQFF. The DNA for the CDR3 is TGTGCCAGCAGTGAAGGGGACAGGATTTTATACAATGAGCAGTTCTTC.

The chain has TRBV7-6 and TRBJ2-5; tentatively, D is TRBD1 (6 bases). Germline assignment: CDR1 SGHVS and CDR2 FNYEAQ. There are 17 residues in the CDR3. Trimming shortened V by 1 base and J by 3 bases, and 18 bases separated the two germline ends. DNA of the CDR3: TGTGCCAGCAGCTTAGGAAGGGGGAGCCCTCTAGAAGAGACCCAGTACTTC. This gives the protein CASSLGRGSPLEETQYF.

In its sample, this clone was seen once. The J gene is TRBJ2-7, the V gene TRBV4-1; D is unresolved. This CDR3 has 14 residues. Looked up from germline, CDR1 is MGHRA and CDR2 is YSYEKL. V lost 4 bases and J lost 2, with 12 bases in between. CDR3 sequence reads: CASSPLAATYEQYF. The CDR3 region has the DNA TGCGCCAGCAGCCCCCTGGCAGCGACCTACGAGCAGTACTTC.

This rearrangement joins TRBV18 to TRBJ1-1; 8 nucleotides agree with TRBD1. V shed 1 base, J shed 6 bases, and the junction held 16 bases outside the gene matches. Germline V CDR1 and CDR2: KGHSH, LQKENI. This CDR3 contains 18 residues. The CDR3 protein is CASSPRGRGRVSPPEAFF. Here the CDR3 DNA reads TGTGCCAGCTCACCACGGGGCAGGGGGCGCGTCTCTCCCCCTGAAGCTTTCTTT. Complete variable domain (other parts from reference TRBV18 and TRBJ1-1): NAGVMQNPRHLVRRRGQEARLRCSPMKGHSHVYWYRQLPEEGLKFMVYLQKENIIDESGMPKERFSAEFPKEGPSILRIQQVVRGDSAAYFCASSPRGRGRVSPPEAFFGQGTRLTVV.

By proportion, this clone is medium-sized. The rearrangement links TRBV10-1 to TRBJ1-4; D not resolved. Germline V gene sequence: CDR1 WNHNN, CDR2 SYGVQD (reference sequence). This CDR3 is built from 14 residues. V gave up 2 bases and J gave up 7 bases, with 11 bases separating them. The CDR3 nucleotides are TGCGCCAGCAGTGAGGGATACCGAGGTGAAAAACTGTTTTTT. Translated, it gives CASSEGYRGEKLFF.

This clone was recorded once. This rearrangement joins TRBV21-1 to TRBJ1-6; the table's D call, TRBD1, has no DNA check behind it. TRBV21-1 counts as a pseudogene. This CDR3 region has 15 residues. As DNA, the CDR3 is TGTGCCAGCAGGGCGCCACTCAGGTTGAATTCACCCCTCCACTTT. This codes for CASRAPLRLNSPLHF.

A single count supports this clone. The CDR3 is CASSPSGAETQYF. The CDR3 DNA is TGCGCCAGCAGCCCCTCAGGGGCGGAGACCCAGTACTTC. The rearrangement joins TRBV5-1 to TRBJ2-5, with a tentative D call TRBD1 (6 bases). Germline values: CDR1 SGHRS, CDR2 YFSETQ. There are 13 residues in the CDR3. The ends were cut back, 4 bases at V and 5 bases at J, with 12 bases in the middle.

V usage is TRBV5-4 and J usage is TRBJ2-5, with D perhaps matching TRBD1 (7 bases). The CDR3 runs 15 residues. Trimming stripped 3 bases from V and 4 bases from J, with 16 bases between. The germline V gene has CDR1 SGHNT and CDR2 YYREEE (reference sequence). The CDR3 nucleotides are TGTGCCAGCAGCTCAGTGCAGGGGGGAGCAGAGACCCAGTACTTC. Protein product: CASSSVQGGAETQYF.

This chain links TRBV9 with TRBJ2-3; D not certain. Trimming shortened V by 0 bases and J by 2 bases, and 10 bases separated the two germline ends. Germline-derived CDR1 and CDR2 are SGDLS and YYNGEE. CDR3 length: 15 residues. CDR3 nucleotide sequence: TGTGCCAGCAGCGTAGGGGCAACATTCACAGATACGCAGTATTTT. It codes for CASSVGATFTDTQYF. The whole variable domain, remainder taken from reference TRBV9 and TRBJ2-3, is DSGVTQTPKHLITATGQRVTLRCSPRSGDLSVYWYQQSLDQGLQFLIQYYNGEERAKGNILERFSAQQFPDLHSELNLSSLELGDSALYFCASSVGATFTDTQYFGPGTRLTVL.

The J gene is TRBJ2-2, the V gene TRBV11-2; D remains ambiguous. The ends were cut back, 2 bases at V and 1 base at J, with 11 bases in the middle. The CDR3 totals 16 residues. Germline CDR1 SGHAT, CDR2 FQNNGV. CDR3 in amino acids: CASSLSAGRNTGELFF. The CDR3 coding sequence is TGTGCCAGCAGCTTAAGCGCCGGCAGGAACACCGGGGAGCTGTTTTTT.

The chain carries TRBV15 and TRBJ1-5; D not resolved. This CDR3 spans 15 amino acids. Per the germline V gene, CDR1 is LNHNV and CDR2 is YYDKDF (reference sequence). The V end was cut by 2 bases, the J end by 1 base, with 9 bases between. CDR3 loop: CATSRTVTSNQPQHF. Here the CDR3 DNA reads TGTGCCACCAGCAGAACAGTAACAAGCAATCAGCCCCAGCATTTT.

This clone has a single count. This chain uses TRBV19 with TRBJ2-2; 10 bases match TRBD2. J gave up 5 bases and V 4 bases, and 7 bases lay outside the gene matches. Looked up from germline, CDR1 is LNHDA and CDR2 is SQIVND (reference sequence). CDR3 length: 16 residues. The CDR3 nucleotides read TGTGCCAGTAGTAGGACTAGCGGAGGAAGGACCGGGGAGCTGTTTTTT. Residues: CASSRTSGGRTGELFF.

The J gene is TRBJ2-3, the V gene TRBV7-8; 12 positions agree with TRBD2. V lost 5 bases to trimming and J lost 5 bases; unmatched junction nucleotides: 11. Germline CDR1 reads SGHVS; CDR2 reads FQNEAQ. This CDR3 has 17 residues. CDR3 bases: TGTGCCAGCAGCCGAGCCGCGACTAGCGGGGGAATAGATACGCAGTATTTT. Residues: CASSRAATSGGIDTQYF.